This T cell receptor beta chain was identified in a study of T cells in Graves' hyperthyroidism and ophthalmopathy. Blood was obtained at the first hyperthyroidism diagnosis, which preceded any ophthalmopathy symptoms. A roughly 9.7 ml volume of fresh peripheral blood provided the PBMCs. Researchers amplified the TCR beta CDR3 regions from RNA transcripts. The study used the HTBI primer set for a first-round RT-PCR of the TCR CDR3. TCRdb called the multiplex PCR reads again in MiXCR, with one record for every CDR3 protein. The sample lists over 700,000 distinct CDR3 sequences, around 20% seen once, with roughly a sixth in the top ten. The germline V and J ends were trimmed by 6 bases and 2 bases, with 13 bases remaining between them. The CDR3 covers 13 residues. CDR1 SQVTM and CDR2 ANQGSEA come from the germline V gene. On this clonotype: The antigen remains unidentified.

Study outcomes and limitations: The blood repertoire included most of the expanded thyroid clonotypes above 0.001.

This TCR derives from a woman in her 50s with Graves' hyperthyroidism that later progressed to Graves' ophthalmopathy. The sample taken for sequencing was blood. The J gene is TRBJ2-5, the V gene TRBV29-1; no definite D call. CDR3 nucleotide sequence: TGCAGCGTACCGAAGGAAATTCAAGAGACCCAGTACTTC. Its protein product is CSVPKEIQETQYF.